The 17 T cell receptor beta chains below were found in one sample sequenced in a study of blood T cell repertoires in COVID-19. Produced via immunoSEQ multiplex PCR; TCRdb's table is partial and in-frame only. The sample yields about 220,000 clones, about nine tenths seen once. Sequences were obtained from peripheral blood. These receptors were obtained from a man in his forties or fifties with acute or convalescent COVID-19.

The genes are TRBV27 and TRBJ1-4, with 7 bases identical to TRBD1. CDR1 MNHEY and CDR2 SMNVEV come from the germline V gene (reference sequence). There are 15 residues in the CDR3. V gave up 5 bases and J gave up 5 bases; unmatched junction bases: 8. In DNA form, the CDR3 reads TGTGCCAGCAGTACCCTCGGGACAGCGAATGAAAAACTGTTTTTT. This sequence encodes CASSTLGTANEKLFF.

This clone was seen only a few times. The gene calls are TRBV5-1 and TRBJ2-2; 9 bases are shared with TRBD1. From germline, CDR1 is SGHRS and CDR2 YFSETQ. Trimming removed 2 bases from V and 5 bases from J; junction bases left unmatched: 4. The CDR3 spans 15 residues. In DNA, the CDR3 is TGCGCCAGCAGCTTAGGCGGACAGGGGACCGGGGAGCTGTTTTTT. This gives the protein CASSLGGQGTGELFF.

The chain carries TRBV27 and TRBJ2-1, with TRBD1 identical over 9 bases. This CDR3 has 15 amino acids. Germline V gene lookup returns CDR1 MNHEY and CDR2 SMNVEV (reference sequence). J was trimmed by 7 bases and V by 7 bases; bases with no gene match: 11. The CDR3 nucleotides read TGTGCCAGCAATTTCCGGGACAGGGATGGGAATGAGCAGTTCTTC. It codes for CASNFRDRDGNEQFF.

The rearrangement links TRBV5-1 to TRBJ1-1, with D possibly being TRBD1 (5 bases). The germline gives CDR1 SGHRS, CDR2 YFSETQ. The CDR3 extends over 16 amino acids. Trimming removed 4 bases from V and 0 bases from J, with 16 bases in between. The CDR3 region has the DNA TGCGCCAGCAGCAGAAGGCAGGACACGTTGAACACTGAAGCTTTCTTT. It encodes CASSRRQDTLNTEAFF.

This chain links TRBV5-5 with TRBJ1-6; 8 nucleotides line up with TRBD1. The CDR3 extends over 17 amino acids. Unmatched junction bases numbered 12, after V lost 5 bases and J lost 5 bases. Germline V gene data show CDR1 as SGHKS and CDR2 as YYEKEE (reference sequence). The CDR3 is CASRLDRALKNNSPLHF. As DNA, the CDR3 is TGTGCCAGCAGGCTGGACAGGGCGTTAAAAAATAATTCACCCCTCCACTTT.

This clone was counted between two and nine times. V gene TRBV19 combines with J gene TRBJ1-5, with no clear D. Trimming took off 7 bases at V and 2 bases at J, with 6 bases between the two ends. Per germline, CDR1 LNHDA and CDR2 SQIVND (reference sequence). CDR3 length equals 12 residues. This CDR3 is CASTGGNQPQHF. The CDR3 bases are TGTGCCAGTACGGGAGGCAATCAGCCCCAGCATTTT.

The V call is TRBV18, the J call TRBJ2-1; 9 bases match TRBD1. With 2 bases clipped from V and 6 bases from J, the junction kept 2 bases outside the gene matches. The CDR3 spans 14 residues. Germline CDR1 reads KGHSH; CDR2 reads LQKENI. The CDR3 region has the DNA TGTGCCAGCTCACCAAGACAGGGGGGCAATGAGCAGTTCTTC. Translation gives CASSPRQGGNEQFF.

This chain uses TRBV9 with TRBJ1-2, with TRBD1 identical over 7 bases. This CDR3 has 15 residues. V shed 3 bases and J 4 bases; nucleotides not matched to a gene: 9. Germline V gene data show CDR1 as SGDLS and CDR2 as YYNGEE. Here the CDR3 reads CASSAQQGRGYGYTF. The CDR3 DNA follows: TGTGCCAGCAGCGCTCAACAGGGGAGAGGCTATGGCTACACCTTC.

V and J are TRBV19 and TRBJ1-6; 8 bases align to TRBD1. V was clipped by 3 bases and J by 10 bases; unmatched bases: 5. This CDR3 is built from 14 residues. CDR1 is LNHDA, CDR2 SQIVND, per germline (reference sequence). The CDR3 DNA is TGTGCCAGTAGTATTGTCAGGGGGCAATCACCCCTCCACTTT. Translating it yields CASSIVRGQSPLHF. Filled out from reference TRBV19 and TRBJ1-6, the complete variable domain reads DGGITQSPKYLFRKEGQNVTLSCEQNLNHDAMYWYRQDPGQGLRLIYYSQIVNDFQKGDIAEGYSVSREKKESFPLTVTSAQKNPTAFYLCASSIVRGQSPLHFGNGTRLTVT.

The rearrangement uses TRBV27 and TRBJ2-7; D is undetermined. Trimming removed 7 bases at V and 9 bases at J, with 22 bases between. The germline V gene encodes CDR1 MNHEY and CDR2 SMNVEV (reference sequence). CDR3 length equals 14 residues. CDR3 region: CASTPGGPTSAQYF. As DNA, the CDR3 is TGTGCCAGCACCCCCGGTGGGCCAACGTCAGCGCAGTACTTC.

V usage is TRBV30 and J usage is TRBJ1-1; 8 bases align to TRBD1. V dropped 4 bases and J dropped 6; count of bases not matched to a gene: 7. Germline CDR1 GTSNPN, CDR2 SVGIG (reference sequence). This CDR3 is 13 amino acids long. In DNA form, the CDR3 reads TGTGCCTGGACCCAGGGGGCGGGGGCTGAAGCTTTCTTT. Translating gives CAWTQGAGAEAFF.

The V call is TRBV28, the J call TRBJ2-7; TRBD1 might be the D (5 bases). The V gene's germline CDR1 is MDHEN and CDR2 SYDVKM. CDR3 size: 11 residues. Trimming left V 7 bases short and J 5 bases short, with 9 bases between. The CDR3 region is CASTLGHEQYF. The CDR3 DNA reads TGTGCCAGCACCCTGGGGCACGAGCAGTACTTC.

This chain uses TRBV6-5 with TRBJ2-5; D is undetermined. The CDR3 has 14 amino acids. V shed 2 bases and J shed 1 base, with 8 bases lying between them. Germline CDR1 reads MNHEY; CDR2 reads SVGAGI. CDR3 bases: TGTGCCAGCAGTTACAACAGACCCCAAGAGACCCAGTACTTC. Protein: CASSYNRPQETQYF.

The chain is built from TRBV4-2 and TRBJ2-7; TRBD1 matches 7 bases. V was pared by 0 bases and J by 2 bases, with 4 bases of the junction left unmatched. The CDR3 extends over 15 amino acids. Germline V gene sequence: CDR1 LGHNA, CDR2 YNFKEQ. CDR3 nucleotide sequence: TGTGCCAGCAGCCAAGATACGCAGGGGGCCTACGAGCAGTACTTC. Encoded protein: CASSQDTQGAYEQYF.

V usage is TRBV6-1 and J usage is TRBJ1-5, with D unclear. V gave up 2 bases and J gave up 5 bases, with 16 bases separating them. Germline CDR1 and CDR2: MNHNS and SASEGT. The CDR3 consists of 16 residues. Written as DNA, the CDR3 is TGTGCCAGCAGTGAAACGGGAGAGGCCCCTCATCAGCCCCAGCATTTT. Protein product: CASSETGEAPHQPQHF.

This chain uses TRBV7-2 with TRBJ2-7, with a tentative D call TRBD1 (5 bases). The CDR3 runs to 15 residues. V was clipped by 0 bases and J by 4 bases, with 13 bases between them. Germline V lookup: CDR1 SGHTA, CDR2 FQGNSA. The CDR3, as DNA: TGTGCCAGCAGCTTAGCGTGGGGCTCCCGGTACGAGCAGTACTTC. This encodes CASSLAWGSRYEQYF.

V is TRBV25-1 and J is TRBJ1-1, with D hard to call. The V end lost 3 bases, the J end lost 11 bases, and 10 bases lay between the germline ends. CDR3 length equals 11 residues. Looked up from germline, CDR1 is MGHDK and CDR2 is SYGVNS. The CDR3 here is CASSDLTEAFF. CDR3 in DNA: TGTGCCAGCAGTGACCTCACCGAGGCTTTCTTT.